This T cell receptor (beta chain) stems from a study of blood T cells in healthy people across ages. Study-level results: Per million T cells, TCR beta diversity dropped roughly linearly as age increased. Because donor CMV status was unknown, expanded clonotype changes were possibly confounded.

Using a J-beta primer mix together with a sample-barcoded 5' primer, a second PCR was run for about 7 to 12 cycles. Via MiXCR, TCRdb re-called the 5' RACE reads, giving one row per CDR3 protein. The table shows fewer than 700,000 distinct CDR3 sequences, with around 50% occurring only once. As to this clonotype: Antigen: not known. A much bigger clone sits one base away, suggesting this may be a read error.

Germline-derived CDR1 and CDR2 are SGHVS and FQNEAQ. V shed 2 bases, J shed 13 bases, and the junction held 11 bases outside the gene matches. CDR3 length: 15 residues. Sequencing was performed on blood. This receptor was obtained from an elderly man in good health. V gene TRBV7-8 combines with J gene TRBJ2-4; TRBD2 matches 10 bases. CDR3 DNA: TGTGCCAGCAGCTTATTCCTAGCGGGAGATAATGAGCAGTACTTC. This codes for CASSLFLAGDNEQYF.